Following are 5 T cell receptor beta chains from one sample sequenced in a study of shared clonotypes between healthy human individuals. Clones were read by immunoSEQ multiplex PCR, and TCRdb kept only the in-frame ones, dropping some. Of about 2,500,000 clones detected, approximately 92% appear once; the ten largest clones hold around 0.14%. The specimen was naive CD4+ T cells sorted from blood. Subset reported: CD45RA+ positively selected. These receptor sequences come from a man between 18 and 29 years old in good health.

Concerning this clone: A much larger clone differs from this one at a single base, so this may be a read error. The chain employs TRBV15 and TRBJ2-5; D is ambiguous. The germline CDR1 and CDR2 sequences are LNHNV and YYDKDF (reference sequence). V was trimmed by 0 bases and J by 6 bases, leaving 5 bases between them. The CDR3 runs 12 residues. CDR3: CATSRDEQTQYF. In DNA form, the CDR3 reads TGTGCCACCAGCAGAGATGAGCAGACCCAGTACTTC.

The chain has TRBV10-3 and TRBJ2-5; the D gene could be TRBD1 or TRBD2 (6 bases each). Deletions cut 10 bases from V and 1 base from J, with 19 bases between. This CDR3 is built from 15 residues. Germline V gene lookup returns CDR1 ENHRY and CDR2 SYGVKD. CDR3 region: CATRLGGGIQETQYF. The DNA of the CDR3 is TGTGCCACGAGATTGGGGGGCGGAATCCAAGAGACCCAGTACTTC.

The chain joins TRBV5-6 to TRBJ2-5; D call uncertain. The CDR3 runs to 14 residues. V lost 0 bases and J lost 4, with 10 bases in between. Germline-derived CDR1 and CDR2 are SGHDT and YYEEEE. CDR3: CASSLGVWGETQYF. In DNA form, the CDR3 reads TGTGCCAGCAGCTTGGGGGTCTGGGGAGAGACCCAGTACTTC.

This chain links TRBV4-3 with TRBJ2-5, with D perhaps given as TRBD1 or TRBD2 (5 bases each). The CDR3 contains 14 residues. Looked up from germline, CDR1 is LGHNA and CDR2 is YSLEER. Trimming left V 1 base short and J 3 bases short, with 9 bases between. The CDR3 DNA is TGCGCCAGCAGCCAAGGTTGGGGGAAAGAGACCCAGTACTTC. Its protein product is CASSQGWGKETQYF.

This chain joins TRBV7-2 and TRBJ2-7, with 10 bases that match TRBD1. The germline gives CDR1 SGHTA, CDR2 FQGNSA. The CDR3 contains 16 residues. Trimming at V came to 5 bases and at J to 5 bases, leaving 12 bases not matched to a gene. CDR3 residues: CASSHAPGQGSDEQYF. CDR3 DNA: TGTGCCAGCAGCCACGCACCGGGACAGGGGTCGGACGAGCAGTACTTC.